A selection of T cell receptor beta chains follows, all from one sample in a study of CD8+ T cells in alopecia areata. TCRdb's copy holds only in-frame clones and misses some; the assay was immunoSEQ multiplex PCR. The sample has more than 90,000 clones, under 40% seen once. Sequenced sample: CD4+ T cells sorted from blood. These receptors originate from a human donor with alopecia areata. Both conserved end residues are part of each CDR3.

TRBV30	CAWRRSQNTGELFF
TRBV4-3	CASSQDLPGLFSSYNEQFF
TRBV15	CATSRDPTGVYEQYF
TRBV5-1	CASSPSMGRELFF
TRBV30	CACSGQGVRVGQPQHF
TRBV4-3	CASSQQTQGGEQYF
TRBV7-2	CASSSDVRGAGYTF
TRBV27	CASSFLGADEKLFF
TRBV14	CASSQGGTVYNEQFF
TRBV28	CASSLGGYEQYF
TRBV9	CASSVDGSGSRETQYF
TRBV5-1	CASRLGTGTYSEQYF
TRBV4-1	CASSQPLETQYF
TRBV4-3	CASSQDGVYTDTQYF
TRBV28	CASMGPKNIQYF
TRBV29-1	CSVDTGTGEKLFF
TRBV9	CASSVALTSGRELFF
TRBV4-3	CASSQDLTDTQYF
TRBV11-2	CASSPSLVAQYF
TRBV7-2	CASSLGGTSGRGNEQFF
TRBV25-1	CASSEMGQRFQETQYF
TRBV5-4	CASSPMGTAKYF
TRBV30	CAWSAGVTDTQYF
TRBV30	CAWSVGGANTGELFF
TRBV29-1	CSVDSDVYGYTF
TRBV29-1	CSVSDPGRLTGELFF
TRBV28	CASSLAGGIRGNEQFF
TRBV25-1	CASSAGGVYNEQFF
TRBV28	CASSSPRQDSYEQYF
TRBV4-2	CASSLRGGFDNEQFF
TRBV7-2	CASSPRGPYEQYF
TRBV5-4	CASSHGQGYEQYF
TRBV21-1	CASSKEKVTGGLFF
TRBV6-5	CASSFRGDLTDTQYF
TRBV2	CASSVYHSGANVLTF
TRBV7-2	CASSLEAPGTAPGYTF
TRBV4-3	CASRSDPGPYNEQFF
TRBV30	CAWSALANYGYTF
TRBV7-2	CASRQAGGRRTSTDTQYF
TRBV4-3	CASSQEPAGGTDTQYF
TRBV11-2	CASSPGDTDTQYF
TRBV7-6	CASSPSLRGPQGTQYF
TRBV27	CASSRAPGGSGYTF
TRBV25-1	CAGGTYYEQYF
TRBV9	CASSVAGDSYNEQFF
TRBV27	CASSQDSFQETQYF
TRBV9	CASSVGGLAYEQYF
TRBV7-9	CASMSPNSYNEQFF
TRBV15	CATSRQDRGHGYTF
TRBV28	CASSPGQQETQYF
TRBV2	CARSFGGDYGYTF
TRBV5-1	CASSSRATPRDTQYF
TRBV29-1	CSVEVRSDTQYF
TRBV29-1	CSTSGREGGGTDTQYF
TRBV14	CASSLGVYEQYF